This is a list of T cell receptor beta chains from one sample in a study of CD8 T cells in Susac syndrome. In TCRdb, the immunoSEQ multiplex PCR reads were re-called with MiXCR into one record per CDR3 protein. The table includes 95,000 or so distinct CDR3 sequences, 90% to 95% detected once. Sequenced sample: CD8+ T cells from PBMCs. These receptors were taken from a human donor in good health. CDR3s leave out the opening cysteine and the closing phenylalanine or tryptophan. Each record gives: V gene, CDR3 protein.

V: TRBV12-3/TRBV12-4
CDR3: ASTLDTVGTGELF

V: TRBV19
CDR3: GREQGRVDGYT

V: TRBV28
CDR3: ASSPLFGNQPQH

V: TRBV7-9
CDR3: ASTLPIRDRVNTGELF

V: TRBV9
CDR3: ASSQGVPVSELF

V: TRBV14
CDR3: ASSKGPFDTGELF

V: TRBV4-1
CDR3: ASSQEGSREGTEAF

V: TRBV7-6
CDR3: ASSPWTGRTEQY

V: TRBV20-1
CDR3: SATTDSDNEQF

V: TRBV12-3/TRBV12-4
CDR3: ASSFGGLLEQY

V: TRBV23-1
CDR3: ASSQPIPHVSAEAF

V: TRBV14
CDR3: ASSQEGAGTKF

V: TRBV6-1
CDR3: ASSEWQHSYEQY

V: TRBV2
CDR3: ASNGNEQF

V: TRBV13
CDR3: ASSSDRQLAGDSTDTQY

V: TRBV12-5
CDR3: ASGLVLQSTDTQY

V: TRBV20-1
CDR3: SARRGGLVTQY

V: TRBV20-1
CDR3: SARGRGGRPDTQY

V: TRBV5-1
CDR3: ASNNRGGGTEAF

V: TRBV29-1
CDR3: SVEIPGPFEQF

V: TRBV2
CDR3: ASGLGVGEQY

V: TRBV11-2
CDR3: ASSLVGSEQF

V: TRBV12-3/TRBV12-4
CDR3: ASRPRQGQETQY

V: TRBV14
CDR3: ASSQGWGAGRDTQY

V: TRBV2
CDR3: ASSDAGAAYNEQF

V: TRBV4-1
CDR3: ASSQERGGEQY

V: TRBV12-3/TRBV12-4
CDR3: ASSPTGANYGYT